The rows below give T cell receptor beta chains drawn from one sample of a study of blood T cell repertoires in COVID-19. Produced via immunoSEQ multiplex PCR; TCRdb's table is partial and in-frame only. Of some 200,000 clones in the sample, about four fifths were seen once. Sequencing was performed on PBMCs or T cells enriched from blood (not recorded which). The receptors originated from a man aged 35 to 55 who had recovered from COVID-19. CDR3s include the opening cysteine and the closing phenylalanine or tryptophan. A D gene is named only where the DNA matches it firmly. Not every row has a clone size; where given, it reads once, few, many or a size class.

D: TRBD1
V: TRBV4-2
size: .
J: TRBJ1-2
DNA: TGTGCCAGCACCTCGGGGCAGGGGGCTGGCTATGGCTACACCTTC
CDR3: CASTSGQGAGYGYTF

D: .
V: TRBV7-2
size: .
J: TRBJ1-5
DNA: TGTGCCAGCAGCTTAGCGGCCGTAGGGGGTGGCAATCAGCCCCAGCATTTT
CDR3: CASSLAAVGGGNQPQHF

D: TRBD1
V: TRBV7-2
size: once
J: TRBJ1-2
DNA: TGTGCCAGCAGCTTAGCGCCCCAGGGGGTGAACTATGGCTACACCTTC
CDR3: CASSLAPQGVNYGYTF

D: .
V: TRBV4-1
size: .
J: TRBJ2-5
DNA: TGCGCCAGCAGCCAAGTTCAGGTAGAACGGTTAGAGACCCAGTACTTC
CDR3: CASSQVQVERLETQYF

D: .
V: TRBV10-3
size: .
J: TRBJ1-4
DNA: TGTGCCATCAGTGAGTCGGGGGGTGCAACTAATGAAAAACTGTTTTTT
CDR3: CAISESGGATNEKLFF

D: .
V: TRBV27
size: .
J: TRBJ1-1
DNA: TGTGCCAGCAGTTTCGACAGATTGAACACTGAAGCTTTCTTT
CDR3: CASSFDRLNTEAFF

D: TRBD1
V: TRBV30
size: .
J: TRBJ1-1
DNA: TGTGCCTGGAGTCAACAGGGGATTAGGGAAGCTTTCTTT
CDR3: CAWSQQGIREAFF

D: .
V: TRBV19
size: .
J: TRBJ1-6
DNA: TGTGCCAGTAGTATAGCAGGGTCCAATTCACCCCTCCACTTT
CDR3: CASSIAGSNSPLHF

D: TRBD2
V: TRBV5-4
size: .
J: TRBJ2-5
DNA: TGTGCCAGCAGCCCGCAAATGACTAGCGGGGAGGAGACCCAGTACTTC
CDR3: CASSPQMTSGEETQYF

D: .
V: TRBV5-8
size: .
J: TRBJ2-2
DNA: TGTGCCAGCAGCTTGGGGACTCGACCGAACACCGGGGAGCTGTTTTTT
CDR3: CASSLGTRPNTGELFF

D: TRBD1
V: TRBV7-6
size: .
J: TRBJ2-4
DNA: TGTGCCAGCAGCTTCAACCTCAGGGGGCCGGTAGCCAAAAACATTCAGTACTTC
CDR3: CASSFNLRGPVAKNIQYF

D: .
V: TRBV3-1/TRBV3-2
size: .
J: TRBJ1-1
DNA: TGTGCCAGCAGCCCAGGGAGGGAAGCTTTCTTT
CDR3: CASSPGREAFF

D: .
V: TRBV11-3
size: .
J: TRBJ2-5
DNA: TGTGCCAGCAGCTTATCCGGGGGTTCGGAGACCCAGTACTTC
CDR3: CASSLSGGSETQYF

D: TRBD1
V: TRBV18
size: .
J: TRBJ2-7
DNA: TGTGCCAGCTCACGGGACAGAACCTACGAGCAGTACTTC
CDR3: CASSRDRTYEQYF

D: TRBD1
V: TRBV5-5
size: .
J: TRBJ1-1
DNA: TGTGCCAGCAGCTCCCGGACAGGGGGATCGAACACTGAAGCTTTCTTT
CDR3: CASSSRTGGSNTEAFF

D: TRBD1
V: TRBV30
size: few
J: TRBJ1-1
DNA: TGTGCCTGGACCCGCGAGGGGGCGGGTCGCACTGAAGCTTTCTTT
CDR3: CAWTREGAGRTEAFF

D: .
V: TRBV11-2
size: .
J: TRBJ1-2
DNA: TGTGCCAGCAGCTTACGTGCAGGGGCTGGGTATGGCTACACCTTC
CDR3: CASSLRAGAGYGYTF

D: .
V: TRBV2
size: .
J: TRBJ2-3
DNA: TGTGCCAGCAGTGAGGGGCCACCGGGAGTCGGTAGCACAGATACGCAGTATTTT
CDR3: CASSEGPPGVGSTDTQYF

D: .
V: TRBV28
size: few
J: TRBJ2-7
DNA: TGTGCCAGCGGAGAGGAAACTTACGAGCAGTACTTC
CDR3: CASGEETYEQYF

D: TRBD2
V: TRBV9
size: once
J: TRBJ2-1
DNA: TGTGCCAGCAGCACCCGTAGTAGCGGGGGGGCCAATGAGCAGTTCTTC
CDR3: CASSTRSSGGANEQFF

D: .
V: TRBV5-1
size: .
J: TRBJ1-3
DNA: TGCGCCAGCAGCTTGGCCCCGGTAGCCTTGTCCGGAAACACCATATATTTT
CDR3: CASSLAPVALSGNTIYF

D: TRBD1
V: TRBV19
size: .
J: TRBJ1-5
DNA: TGTGCCAGTAGACGAGGGGGCGTAAATCAGCCCCAGCATTTT
CDR3: CASRRGGVNQPQHF

D: TRBD2
V: TRBV10-3
size: .
J: TRBJ2-3
DNA: TGTGCCACACTAGCGGGGGGGCAAAATACGCAGTATTTT
CDR3: CATLAGGQNTQYF

D: .
V: TRBV30
size: few
J: TRBJ1-2
DNA: TGTGCCTGGAGGGACAGATACTACACCTTC
CDR3: CAWRDRYYTF

D: .
V: TRBV6-5
size: .
J: TRBJ1-1
DNA: TGTGCCAGCAGTCAGGTTTCGAACACTGAAGCTTTCTTT
CDR3: CASSQVSNTEAFF

D: TRBD1
V: TRBV7-6
size: .
J: TRBJ2-3
DNA: TGTGCCAGCAGCTCCGGAAGACAGGGATTATCAGATACGCAGTATTTT
CDR3: CASSSGRQGLSDTQYF

D: .
V: TRBV7-2
size: .
J: TRBJ1-3
DNA: TGTGCCAGCAGCTTAGTCCGCCCCGGTATCTCTGGAAACACCATATATTTT
CDR3: CASSLVRPGISGNTIYF

D: .
V: TRBV9
size: .
J: TRBJ2-5
DNA: TGTGCCAGCAGCCTAGGACACAACCTACAAGAGACCCAGTACTTC
CDR3: CASSLGHNLQETQYF

D: .
V: TRBV27
size: .
J: TRBJ1-2
DNA: TGTGCCAGCAGTCCCTCAGGAACCCTATATGGCTACACCTTC
CDR3: CASSPSGTLYGYTF

D: TRBD1
V: TRBV7-2
size: .
J: TRBJ2-7
DNA: TGTGCCAGCAGCCCGAGGGACAGGGGCGAGCAGTACTTC
CDR3: CASSPRDRGEQYF

D: .
V: TRBV30
size: .
J: TRBJ1-4
DNA: TGTGCCTGGGCCTTTGAGGGGACTCTGAATGAAAAACTGTTTTTT
CDR3: CAWAFEGTLNEKLFF

D: .
V: TRBV9
size: .
J: TRBJ1-6
DNA: TGTGCCAGCAGTCTCGACAGAGACTCACCCCTCCACTTT
CDR3: CASSLDRDSPLHF

D: .
V: TRBV9
size: few
J: TRBJ1-2
DNA: TGTGCCAGCAGCGCAGTTGAAAACTATGGCTACACCTTC
CDR3: CASSAVENYGYTF

D: .
V: TRBV29-1
size: .
J: TRBJ2-3
DNA: TGCAGCGTTGAATTATGGGGGGACAGAGGCACAGATACGCAGTATTTT
CDR3: CSVELWGDRGTDTQYF

D: .
V: TRBV6-1
size: few
J: TRBJ1-2
DNA: TGTGCCAGCAGTGAACCGGGGAGGGACACCGACTGGGCTGGCTACACCTTC
CDR3: CASSEPGRDTDWAGYTF

D: TRBD2
V: TRBV11-2
size: .
J: TRBJ2-1
DNA: TGTGCCAGCAGCATTAGCCCTGGGACTAACAATGAGCAGTTCTTC
CDR3: CASSISPGTNNEQFF

D: .
V: TRBV30
size: .
J: TRBJ2-7
DNA: TGTGCCTGGAGTGTACGATTTGGGACAAAGCAGTACTTC
CDR3: CAWSVRFGTKQYF

D: TRBD1
V: TRBV7-2
size: .
J: TRBJ1-2
DNA: TGTGCCAGCAGCTTAGTTGGGACAGAGGAAAACACCTTC
CDR3: CASSLVGTEENTF

D: .
V: TRBV3-1/TRBV3-2
size: .
J: TRBJ2-1
DNA: TGTGCCAGCAGCCCTCCCGGTTCCGAGCAGTTCTTC
CDR3: CASSPPGSEQFF

D: .
V: TRBV2
size: .
J: TRBJ1-1
DNA: TGTGCCAGCAGTGTCATGGGCAGAAACACTGAAGCTTTCTTT
CDR3: CASSVMGRNTEAFF

D: .
V: TRBV6-6
size: .
J: TRBJ1-6
DNA: TGTGCCAGCAGTCCCTCAGGGCGGACAGTTTATAATTCACCCCTCCACTTT
CDR3: CASSPSGRTVYNSPLHF

D: .
V: TRBV5-1
size: .
J: TRBJ2-7
DNA: TGCGCCAGTTCTCAGCAGGGGGGTTCCTACGAGCAGTACTTC
CDR3: CASSQQGGSYEQYF

D: TRBD2
V: TRBV7-2
size: .
J: TRBJ2-1
DNA: TGTGCCAGCAGCTTCGGGGGGGGTGCCTACAATGAGCAGTTCTTC
CDR3: CASSFGGGAYNEQFF

D: .
V: TRBV19
size: once
J: TRBJ1-2
DNA: TGTGCCAGTAGTATGTGGGGGCCCTATGGCTACACCTTC
CDR3: CASSMWGPYGYTF

D: TRBD1
V: TRBV19
size: .
J: TRBJ2-6
DNA: TGTGCCAGTAGCCCCACAGGGGCCCTCTCTGGGGCCAACGTCCTGACTTTC
CDR3: CASSPTGALSGANVLTF

D: .
V: TRBV9
size: .
J: TRBJ2-7
DNA: TGTGCCAGCAGCGTAGGAGGACAGTTCTCCTACGAGCAGTACTTC
CDR3: CASSVGGQFSYEQYF

D: .
V: TRBV30
size: .
J: TRBJ1-6
DNA: TGTGCCTGGGGCCGAGAACTGGATTCACCCCTCCACTTT
CDR3: CAWGRELDSPLHF

D: TRBD1
V: TRBV18
size: .
J: TRBJ1-1
DNA: TGTGCCAGCTCATCGCGGGAAACAGGGGCGGGGGGCACTGAAGCTTTCTTT
CDR3: CASSSRETGAGGTEAFF

D: .
V: TRBV11-2
size: .
J: TRBJ2-3
DNA: TGTGCCAGCACCCCGGGTGGGGTAGGAGGAGATACGCAGTATTTT
CDR3: CASTPGGVGGDTQYF

D: .
V: TRBV9
size: few
J: TRBJ1-3
DNA: TGTGCCAGCAGCGTTGGAGGGAACAGTGGAAACACCATATATTTT
CDR3: CASSVGGNSGNTIYF

D: TRBD1
V: TRBV4-1
size: .
J: TRBJ1-6
DNA: TGCGCCAGCAGCCAAGAGGGCGTGACAGGGAATTCACCCCTCCACTTT
CDR3: CASSQEGVTGNSPLHF

D: .
V: TRBV4-1
size: .
J: TRBJ2-2
DNA: TGCGCCAGCAGCACGGGACTGATCACCGGGGAGCTGTTTTTT
CDR3: CASSTGLITGELFF

D: TRBD1
V: TRBV27
size: .
J: TRBJ2-7
DNA: TGTGCCAGCAGTACCTCCGGACAGGGGGCTAGCGAGCAGTACTTC
CDR3: CASSTSGQGASEQYF

D: .
V: TRBV2
size: .
J: TRBJ2-2
DNA: TGTGCCAGCAGTGAGAGGATCGGGGAGCTGTTTTTT
CDR3: CASSERIGELFF

D: TRBD1
V: TRBV19
size: .
J: TRBJ1-2
DNA: TGTGCCAGTAGTATCAGGGCGGACAGGGGCTATGGCTACACCTTC
CDR3: CASSIRADRGYGYTF

D: TRBD1
V: TRBV5-1
size: .
J: TRBJ2-7
DNA: TGCGCCAGCAGCCATGGGACAGGGCTGTACGAGCAGTACTTC
CDR3: CASSHGTGLYEQYF

D: .
V: TRBV4-1
size: .
J: TRBJ1-2
DNA: TGCGCCAGCAGCCAAGGGACTGCGTACTATGGCTACACCTTC
CDR3: CASSQGTAYYGYTF

D: .
V: TRBV6-5
size: .
J: TRBJ1-2
DNA: TGTGCCAGCAGTTACCGGTTCAGGGGCTATGGCTACACCTTC
CDR3: CASSYRFRGYGYTF

D: TRBD1
V: TRBV5-1
size: .
J: TRBJ2-7
DNA: TGCGCCAGCAGCCCCAGGCAGACAGGGGGTTACGAGCAGTACTTC
CDR3: CASSPRQTGGYEQYF